Presented here are 18 T cell receptor beta chains from one specimen sequenced in a study of cytotoxic CD8 clonotypes in ibrutinib-treated CLL. Profiled with immunoSEQ multiplex PCR; TCRdb holds only in-frame clones, not every one. Of approximately 330,000 clones listed, 80% are singletons. Sequences were derived from PBMCs, sampled before ibrutinib treatment. These receptors were taken from a human donor with chronic lymphocytic leukemia.

The rearrangement links TRBV4-2 to TRBJ1-2; D gene unclear. The V and J ends lost 4 bases and 3 bases respectively, with 15 bases between them. The germline V gene encodes CDR1 LGHNA and CDR2 YNFKEQ. The CDR3 is made up of 15 amino acids. The CDR3 DNA follows: TGTGCCAGCAGCCGCCGAAGGGAGGCGGACTATGGCTACACCTTC. Translation: CASSRRREADYGYTF.

CDR3 protein: CASSLEGQSEKLFF. CDR3 nucleotide sequence: TGTGCCAGCAGCTTAGAAGGACAGAGTGAAAAACTGTTTTTT. The chain combines TRBV7-2 with TRBJ1-4; TRBD1 is a possible D gene (6 bases). Germline CDR1 reads SGHTA; CDR2 reads FQGNSA. CDR3 length: 14 residues. With 1 base removed from V and 7 bases from J, the gap between germline ends came to 10 bases. The full variable domain, its missing parts supplied by reference TRBV7-2 and TRBJ1-4, is GAGVSQSPSNKVTEKGKDVELRCDPISGHTALYWYRQSLGQGLEFLIYFQGNSAPDKSGLPSDRFSAERTGGSVSTLTIQRTQQEDSAVYLCASSLEGQSEKLFFGSGTQLSVL.

The V call is TRBV30, the J call TRBJ1-5, with 7 bases identical to TRBD1. The germline V gene has CDR1 GTSNPN and CDR2 SVGIG (reference sequence). With 7 bases clipped from V and 5 bases from J, the junction kept 8 bases outside the gene matches. This CDR3 has 13 residues. The CDR3 DNA reads as TGTGCCTATAACAGGGGATTGGATCAGCCCCAGCATTTT. This gives the protein CAYNRGLDQPQHF.

This clone was recorded only once. The chain links TRBV23-1 to TRBJ2-5, with 12 bases identical to TRBD1. TRBV23-1 is classed as an ORF, of uncertain function. After removal of 11 bases from V and 1 base from J, the junction contained 2 bases not matched to a gene. The CDR3 extends over 13 amino acids. The CDR3: CAGGQGAQETQYF. The CDR3 DNA sequence: TGCGCCGGGGGACAGGGGGCCCAAGAGACCCAGTACTTC.

This chain links TRBV10-3 with TRBJ1-4, with D possibly matching TRBD1 (5 bases). From germline, CDR1 is ENHRY and CDR2 SYGVKD. The CDR3 has 15 residues. Trimming shortened V by 6 bases and J by 4 bases, and 15 bases separated the two germline ends. The CDR3 nucleotides read TGTGCCATCAGCCGGGGCTCAGCCTATAATGAAAAACTGTTTTTT. This encodes CAISRGSAYNEKLFF.

V and J are TRBV9 and TRBJ2-7, with 12 bases fitting TRBD1. Germline trimming cut 4 bases from V and 3 bases from J; bases unmatched to any gene: 5. Germline V CDR1 and CDR2: SGDLS, YYNGEE. The CDR3 contains 15 residues. The CDR3 sequence is CASSRGTGGVYEQYF. Here the CDR3 DNA reads TGTGCCAGCAGCCGGGGGACAGGGGGCGTCTACGAGCAGTACTTC.

The chain combines TRBV27 with TRBJ2-7; 10 nucleotides align to TRBD2. Germline V gene data show CDR1 as MNHEY and CDR2 as SMNVEV (reference sequence). V was pared by 6 bases and J by 6 bases, with 8 bases of the junction left unmatched. This CDR3 has 14 residues. The CDR3 DNA is TGTGCCAGCAGACCCGGGACTAGCGCGGCCGAGCAGTACTTC. Translating gives CASRPGTSAAEQYF.

V is TRBV2 and J is TRBJ1-2; no clear D. Germline V lookup: CDR1 SNHLY, CDR2 FYNNEI. With 1 base removed from V and 0 bases from J, the gap between germline ends came to 12 bases. The CDR3 is made up of 16 amino acids. The CDR3 coding sequence is TGTGCCAGCAGTGAAGGGGCAGTCTTAGCTAACTATGGCTACACCTTC. This codes for CASSEGAVLANYGYTF.

The chain couples TRBV4-2 to TRBJ2-1; 7 bases are shared with TRBD1. The V gene's germline CDR1 is LGHNA and CDR2 YNFKEQ. CDR3 length: 16 residues. Germline trimming cut 1 base from V and 6 bases from J; bases unmatched to any gene: 9. The CDR3 region has the DNA TGTGCCAGCAGCCAAGCGGGGACAGCTTTAGGCAATGAGCAGTTCTTC. Translating gives CASSQAGTALGNEQFF.

The DNA for the CDR3 is TGTGCCAGCAGGGTGGGACTGTCGAACACCGGGGAGCTGTTTTTT. Protein product: CASRVGLSNTGELFF. The rearrangement uses TRBV27 and TRBJ2-2; possibly TRBD2 for D (6 bases). The germline V gene encodes CDR1 MNHEY and CDR2 SMNVEV (reference sequence). V lost 6 bases and J lost 0, with 11 bases in between. The CDR3 has 15 residues.

The V gene is TRBV4-1, the J gene TRBJ2-1; TRBD2 might be the D (6 bases). The CDR3 consists of 17 residues. CDR1 is MGHRA, CDR2 YSYEKL, per germline. V shed 4 bases and J shed 0 bases, with 16 bases lying between them. CDR3 nucleotides: TGCGCCAGCAGCCCCTCGCAGCGGGTGAGCTCCTACAATGAGCAGTTCTTC. This codes for CASSPSQRVSSYNEQFF.

This chain connects TRBV18 to TRBJ2-2, with D unresolved. The V end was cut by 6 bases, the J end by 5 bases, with 19 bases between. The CDR3 sequence is 16 residues long. Germline assignment: CDR1 KGHSH and CDR2 LQKENI. The DNA for the CDR3 is TGTGCCAGCTCGCCGTCATTGGCGGCAGAGACCGGGGAGCTGTTTTTT. Protein: CASSPSLAAETGELFF. Filled out from reference TRBV18 and TRBJ2-2, the complete variable domain reads NAGVMQNPRHLVRRRGQEARLRCSPMKGHSHVYWYRQLPEEGLKFMVYLQKENIIDESGMPKERFSAEFPKEGPSILRIQQVVRGDSAAYFCASSPSLAAETGELFFGEGSRLTVL.

Note on this clone: One end of the junction varies from germline; a read error may be responsible. This chain uses TRBV7-8 with TRBJ1-4; 7 bases map to TRBD1. The CDR3 covers 15 residues. Germline CDR1 is SGHVS and CDR2 is FQNEAQ. CDR3 nucleotide sequence: TGTGCCAACAGCTTAGGGGGCTTAACTAATGAAAAACTGTTTTTT. Translation: CANSLGGLTNEKLFF.

The table lists this clone with a few counts. This chain links TRBV7-9 with TRBJ2-7, with D uncertain. V was cut by 3 bases and J by 2 bases, with 14 bases left in between. CDR3 size: 15 residues. Germline V lookup: CDR1 SEHNR, CDR2 FQNEAQ (reference sequence). The CDR3 is CASSFGTPPPYEQYF. The CDR3 DNA reads as TGTGCCAGCAGCTTTGGCACCCCTCCACCCTACGAGCAGTACTTC. Variable domain in full (rest from reference TRBV7-9 and TRBJ2-7): DTGVSQNPRHKITKRGQNVTFRCDPISEHNRLYWYRQTLGQGPEFLTYFQNEAQLEKSRLLSDRFSAERPKGSFSTLEIQRTEQGDSAMYLCASSFGTPPPYEQYFGPGTRLTVT.

The chain joins TRBV29-1 to TRBJ2-2, with D maybe TRBD2 (5 bases). V lost 3 bases and J 0 bases, leaving 8 bases between the germline ends. The germline CDR1 and CDR2 sequences are SQVTM and ANQGSEA. This CDR3 comprises 14 residues. CDR3 protein: CSVDRGANTGELFF. CDR3 in DNA: TGCAGCGTTGATCGGGGAGCGAACACCGGGGAGCTGTTTTTT.

The chain links TRBV28 to TRBJ1-3; unclear D gene. This CDR3 spans 14 amino acids. Germline V CDR1 and CDR2: MDHEN, SYDVKM. V was cut by 4 bases and J by 2 bases, with 9 bases left in between. CDR3 DNA: TGTGCCAGCAGTTATAAGTTTACTGGAAACACCATATATTTT. It encodes CASSYKFTGNTIYF.

The chain couples TRBV7-9 to TRBJ2-3; no firm D call. CDR1 and CDR2 from the germline V gene are SEHNR and FQNEAQ (reference sequence). The CDR3 sequence is 14 residues long. Trimming removed 2 bases from V and 4 bases from J, with 10 bases in between. The CDR3 loop reads CASSLRLVADTQYF. CDR3 in DNA: TGTGCCAGCAGCTTACGACTGGTGGCAGATACGCAGTATTTT.

The V gene is TRBV9, the J gene TRBJ1-1, with TRBD1 identical over 8 bases. The CDR3 loop spans 13 amino acids. From germline, CDR1 is SGDLS and CDR2 YYNGEE. V dropped 6 bases and J dropped 11; count of bases not matched to a gene: 12. CDR3 DNA: TGTGCCAGCACACCGCCCCAGGGGGCGGCTGCTTTCTTT. Translated: CASTPPQGAAAFF.